This T cell receptor beta chain was obtained from a study of cytotoxic CD8 clonotypes in ibrutinib-treated CLL. Overall study context: Response was recorded as partial in around 25 patients and complete in 2; at median around 70 months, roughly 15 remained remitted and around 12 had progressed. Study results and caveats: Sustained-remission and progressing patients were not sampled at matched times.

Repertoires were generated with immunoSEQ multiplex PCR, while TCRdb's copy carries only in-frame clones and drops some. Of around 160,000 clones in the sample, around nine tenths were seen once. Cryopreserved PBMCs were the source of around 2 micrograms of genomic DNA, which went to TCR beta libraries. To note about this clone: What it binds is unknown.

V lost 0 bases and J 4 bases, leaving 17 bases between the germline ends. The CDR3 runs 17 residues. CDR1 is SGHRS and CDR2 is YFSETQ in the germline V gene. The input for sequencing was PBMCs, taken at disease progression, from a patient treated with ibrutinib. The chain employs TRBV5-1 and TRBJ1-3; a weak D match, TRBD1 (5 bases). The receptor comes from a human donor with chronic lymphocytic leukemia. Here the CDR3 DNA reads TGCGCCAGCAGCTTGGAGGGACTCTTCTCCCCGGGAAACACCATATATTTT. As protein: CASSLEGLFSPGNTIYF. Based on the CDR3 plus reference TRBV5-1 and TRBJ1-3, the full variable domain is KAGVTQTPRYLIKTRGQQVTLSCSPISGHRSVSWYQQTPGQGLQFLFEYFSETQRNKGNFPGRFSGRQFSNSRSEMNVSTLELGDSALYLCASSLEGLFSPGNTIYFGEGSWLTVV.